The 6 T cell receptor beta chains presented below share a single source sample, sequenced in a study of tumor-infiltrating lymphocytes in localized non-small cell lung cancer (dated by TCRdb to the early 2020s). The library was generated by the immunoSEQ multiplex PCR assay. In its TCRdb copy, this immuneACCESS table keeps in-frame sequences only and misses some clones. Where compared with another copy, unresolved V genes explain less than half of these, and the others have no known cause. The table for this sample lists approximately 17,000 clones; 70% to 75% of them were counted only once. Clones ranked in the top ten supply more than 3.5% of the sample. The sequencing input was lung tumor tissue. These receptors came from a human donor with non-small cell lung cancer.

The chain is built from TRBV28 and TRBJ2-1, with D unresolved. Between the trimmed V and J ends, which lost 5 bases and 4 bases, there was a span of 15 bases. CDR1 MDHEN and CDR2 SYDVKM come from the germline V gene. The CDR3 totals 15 residues. CDR3 DNA: TGTGCCAGCAGTGTCACTGGGGAAAGGTACAATGAGCAGTTCTTC. The encoded protein is CASSVTGERYNEQFF.

This rearrangement joins TRBV6-5 to TRBJ2-7, with D unclear. The CDR3 length is 11 residues. The V gene lost 5 bases and the J gene lost 1 base, with 3 bases spanning the gap. Germline V lookup: CDR1 MNHEY, CDR2 SVGAGI. The CDR3 region has the DNA TGTGCCAGCAGTCAGTCCTACGAGCAGTACTTC. The encoded protein is CASSQSYEQYF.

The chain carries TRBV6-5 and TRBJ1-5; TRBD1 might be the D (6 bases). From germline, CDR1 is MNHEY and CDR2 SVGAGI. V was trimmed by 2 bases and J by 4 bases, leaving 6 bases between them. The CDR3 runs to 13 residues. CDR3 sequence: CASSYDRNQPQHF. CDR3 DNA sequence: TGTGCCAGCAGTTACGACAGGAATCAGCCCCAGCATTTT.

This clone has only one observation. The chain uses TRBV6-1 and TRBJ2-2; TRBD2 aligns across 7 bases. The trim removed 11 bases at V and 4 bases at J, leaving 13 bases unmatched. The CDR3 has 15 amino acids. CDR1 is MNHNS and CDR2 is SASEGT in the germline V gene. The chain's CDR3 is CACHRLAGGTGELFF. In nucleotides, the CDR3 is TGTGCCTGCCATCGACTAGCTGGTGGCACCGGGGAGCTGTTTTTT.

The chain is built from TRBV27 and TRBJ2-7; D is unresolved. The V gene lost 7 bases and the J gene lost 2 bases, with 0 bases spanning the gap. The germline gives CDR1 MNHEY, CDR2 SMNVEV (reference sequence). There are 9 residues in the CDR3. The CDR3 coding sequence is TGTGCCAGCACCTACGAGCAGTACTTC. It yields the protein CASTYEQYF.

This chain links TRBV19 with TRBJ2-1; 10 nucleotides agree with TRBD2. Germline V gene sequence: CDR1 LNHDA, CDR2 SQIVND (reference sequence). V shed 9 bases, J shed 7 bases, and the junction held 12 bases outside the gene matches. This CDR3 comprises 15 residues. The CDR3 protein is CASQLLAGFGNEQFF. The CDR3 DNA reads as TGTGCCAGCCAACTACTAGCGGGATTCGGGAATGAGCAGTTCTTC.